These T cell receptor beta chains were read from a single sample in a study of T-cell memory formation after mild COVID-19. A single record per CDR3 protein comes from TCRdb applying MiXCR to the 5' RACE reads. This table has just over 400,000 distinct CDR3 sequences, 20% to 30% appearing once. The sample was PBMCs or a T cell subset sorted from them (not recorded which). These receptors all come from an adult woman who had mild COVID-19 (a few samples of this study predate the infection). Cell type and time point are not known. Both conserved end residues are part of each CDR3. Fields, in order: CDR3 protein, CDR3 DNA, V gene, CDR3 length, clone size, J gene, D gene. The D gene is left open where the match is weak. The size of a clone is reported for some rows only, either as once, few or many, or as a class for expanded clones.

cdr3_aa: CASSYSSDFSGNTIYF; cdr3_nt: TGTGCCAGCAGTTACAGCAGTGACTTCTCTGGAAACACCATATATTTT; v_call: TRBV6-5; cdr3_length: 16; clone_size: -; j_call: TRBJ1-3; d_call: -
cdr3_aa: CASSYYRVRDTEAFF; cdr3_nt: TGCGCCAGCAGCTACTACAGGGTGAGGGACACTGAAGCTTTCTTT; v_call: TRBV5-1; cdr3_length: 15; clone_size: few; j_call: TRBJ1-1; d_call: -
cdr3_aa: CASRFQGSENIQYF; cdr3_nt: TGTGCCAGCAGATTCCAGGGGTCCGAAAACATTCAGTACTTC; v_call: TRBV6-6; cdr3_length: 14; clone_size: -; j_call: TRBJ2-4; d_call: -
cdr3_aa: CASSLAETIYNEQFF; cdr3_nt: TGTGCCAGCAGCTTAGCGGAGACTATCTACAATGAGCAGTTCTTC; v_call: TRBV7-2; cdr3_length: 15; clone_size: -; j_call: TRBJ2-1; d_call: -
cdr3_aa: CSVPGLRTEAFF; cdr3_nt: TGCAGCGTCCCGGGACTACGAACTGAAGCTTTCTTT; v_call: TRBV29-1; cdr3_length: 12; clone_size: few; j_call: TRBJ1-1; d_call: -
cdr3_aa: CASSALAGAYEQYF; cdr3_nt: TGTGCCAGCAGCGCCCTAGCGGGAGCCTACGAGCAGTACTTC; v_call: TRBV14; cdr3_length: 14; clone_size: few; j_call: TRBJ2-7; d_call: TRBD2
cdr3_aa: CASSSLPGNTEAFF; cdr3_nt: TGTGCCAGCAGCTCATTACCGGGTAACACTGAAGCTTTCTTT; v_call: TRBV5-5; cdr3_length: 14; clone_size: few; j_call: TRBJ1-1; d_call: -
cdr3_aa: CASSWTSGRSSDTQYF; cdr3_nt: TGTGCCAGCAGCTGGACTAGCGGGAGATCTAGTGATACGCAGTATTTT; v_call: TRBV11-3; cdr3_length: 16; clone_size: -; j_call: TRBJ2-3; d_call: TRBD2
cdr3_aa: CASSFEASGVHEQYF; cdr3_nt: TGTGCCAGCAGTTTTGAAGCATCAGGGGTCCACGAGCAGTACTTC; v_call: TRBV27; cdr3_length: 15; clone_size: -; j_call: TRBJ2-7; d_call: -
cdr3_aa: CASSQTGGFGPFF; cdr3_nt: TGTGCCAGCAGCCAGACAGGGGGATTCGGACCTTTCTTT; v_call: TRBV3-1; cdr3_length: 13; clone_size: -; j_call: TRBJ1-1; d_call: TRBD1
cdr3_aa: CASSQGSARVYGYTF; cdr3_nt: TGTGCCAGCAGCCAAGGGTCCGCCAGGGTCTATGGCTACACCTTC; v_call: TRBV14; cdr3_length: 15; clone_size: -; j_call: TRBJ1-2; d_call: -
cdr3_aa: CAYREVGGDTQYF; cdr3_nt: TGTGCCTATCGTGAGGTAGGGGGAGATACGCAGTATTTT; v_call: TRBV11-2; cdr3_length: 13; clone_size: few; j_call: TRBJ2-3; d_call: -
cdr3_aa: CASSLARAGGNTIYF; cdr3_nt: TGTGCCAGCAGCTTAGCGAGGGCAGGGGGAAACACCATATATTTT; v_call: TRBV7-8; cdr3_length: 15; clone_size: -; j_call: TRBJ1-3; d_call: -
cdr3_aa: CASSLSRLGGQGVRSEQFF; cdr3_nt: TGTGCCAGCAGTTTATCTCGGCTAGGGGGACAGGGGGTCAGGAGTGAGCAGTTCTTC; v_call: TRBV12-3/TRBV12-4; cdr3_length: 19; clone_size: -; j_call: TRBJ2-1; d_call: TRBD1
cdr3_aa: CASSPGIGTSYEQYF; cdr3_nt: TGTGCCAGCTCACCCGGGATCGGGACCTCCTACGAGCAGTACTTC; v_call: TRBV18; cdr3_length: 15; clone_size: -; j_call: TRBJ2-7; d_call: -
cdr3_aa: CSAIDRGRVNTEAFF; cdr3_nt: TGCAGTGCTATCGACAGGGGAAGGGTGAACACTGAAGCTTTCTTT; v_call: TRBV20-1; cdr3_length: 15; clone_size: -; j_call: TRBJ1-1; d_call: TRBD1
cdr3_aa: CAWRRTLNTEAFF; cdr3_nt: TGTGCCTGGAGGAGGACTTTGAACACTGAAGCTTTCTTT; v_call: TRBV30; cdr3_length: 13; clone_size: few; j_call: TRBJ1-1; d_call: -
cdr3_aa: CASSQDEDRVYTGELFF; cdr3_nt: TGTGCCAGCAGCCAAGATGAGGACAGGGTATACACCGGGGAGCTGTTTTTT; v_call: TRBV3-1; cdr3_length: 17; clone_size: -; j_call: TRBJ2-2; d_call: TRBD1
cdr3_aa: CASSLAVTYEQYF; cdr3_nt: TGTGCCAGCAGCTTGGCGGTAACCTACGAGCAGTACTTC; v_call: TRBV5-5; cdr3_length: 13; clone_size: -; j_call: TRBJ2-7; d_call: -
cdr3_aa: CASSSRTVSSHEQFF; cdr3_nt: TGTGCCAGCAGCTCCCGGACTGTTAGCAGCCATGAGCAGTTCTTC; v_call: TRBV7-8; cdr3_length: 15; clone_size: few; j_call: TRBJ2-1; d_call: -
cdr3_aa: CSAPGTAVAKNIQYF; cdr3_nt: TGCAGTGCTCCTGGGACAGCTGTAGCCAAAAACATTCAGTACTTC; v_call: TRBV20-1; cdr3_length: 15; clone_size: -; j_call: TRBJ2-4; d_call: TRBD1
cdr3_aa: CSALGLAVNEQYF; cdr3_nt: TGCAGTGCTTTGGGACTAGCGGTTAACGAGCAGTACTTC; v_call: TRBV20-1; cdr3_length: 13; clone_size: few; j_call: TRBJ2-7; d_call: TRBD2